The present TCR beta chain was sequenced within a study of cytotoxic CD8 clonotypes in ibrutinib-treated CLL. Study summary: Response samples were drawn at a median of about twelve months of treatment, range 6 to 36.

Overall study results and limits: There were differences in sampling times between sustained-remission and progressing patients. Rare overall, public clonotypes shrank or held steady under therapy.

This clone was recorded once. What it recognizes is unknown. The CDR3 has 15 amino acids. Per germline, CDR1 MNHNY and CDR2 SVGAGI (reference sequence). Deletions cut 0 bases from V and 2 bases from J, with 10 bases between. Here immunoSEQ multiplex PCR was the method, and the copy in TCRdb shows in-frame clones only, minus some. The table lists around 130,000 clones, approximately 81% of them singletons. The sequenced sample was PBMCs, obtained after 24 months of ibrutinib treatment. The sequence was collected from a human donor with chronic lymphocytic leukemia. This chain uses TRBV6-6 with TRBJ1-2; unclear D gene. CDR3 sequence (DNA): TGTGCCAGCAGTTACTCCGTCGCCCGGAACTATGGCTACACCTTC. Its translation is CASSYSVARNYGYTF.